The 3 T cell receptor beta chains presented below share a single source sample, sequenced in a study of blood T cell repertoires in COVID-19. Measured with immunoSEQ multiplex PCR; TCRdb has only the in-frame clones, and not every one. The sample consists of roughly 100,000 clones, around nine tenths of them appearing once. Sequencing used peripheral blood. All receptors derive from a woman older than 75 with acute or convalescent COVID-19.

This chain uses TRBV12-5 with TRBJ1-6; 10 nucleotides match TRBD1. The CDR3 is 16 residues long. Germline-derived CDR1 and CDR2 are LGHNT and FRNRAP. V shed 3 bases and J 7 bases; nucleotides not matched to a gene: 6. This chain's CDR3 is CASGFSDRGQNSPLHF. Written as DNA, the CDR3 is TGTGCTAGTGGTTTCAGCGACAGGGGGCAAAATTCACCCCTCCACTTT. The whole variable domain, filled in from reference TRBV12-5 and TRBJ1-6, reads DARVTQTPRHKVTEMGQEVTMRCQPILGHNTVFWYRQTMMQGLELLAYFRNRAPLDDSGMPKDRFSAEMPDATLATLKIQPSEPRDSAVYFCASGFSDRGQNSPLHFGNGTRLTVT.

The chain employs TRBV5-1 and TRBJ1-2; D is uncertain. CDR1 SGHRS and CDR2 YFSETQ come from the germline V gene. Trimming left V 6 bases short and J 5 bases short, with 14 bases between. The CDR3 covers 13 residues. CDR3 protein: CASTAGGVYGYTF. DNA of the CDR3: TGCGCCAGCACCGCCGGCGGAGTATATGGCTACACCTTC.

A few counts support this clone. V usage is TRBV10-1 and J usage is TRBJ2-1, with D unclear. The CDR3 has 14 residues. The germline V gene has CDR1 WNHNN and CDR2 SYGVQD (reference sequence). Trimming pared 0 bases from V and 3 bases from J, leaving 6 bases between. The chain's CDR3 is CASSESANYNEQFF. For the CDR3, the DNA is TGCGCCAGCAGTGAGTCAGCGAACTACAATGAGCAGTTCTTC.